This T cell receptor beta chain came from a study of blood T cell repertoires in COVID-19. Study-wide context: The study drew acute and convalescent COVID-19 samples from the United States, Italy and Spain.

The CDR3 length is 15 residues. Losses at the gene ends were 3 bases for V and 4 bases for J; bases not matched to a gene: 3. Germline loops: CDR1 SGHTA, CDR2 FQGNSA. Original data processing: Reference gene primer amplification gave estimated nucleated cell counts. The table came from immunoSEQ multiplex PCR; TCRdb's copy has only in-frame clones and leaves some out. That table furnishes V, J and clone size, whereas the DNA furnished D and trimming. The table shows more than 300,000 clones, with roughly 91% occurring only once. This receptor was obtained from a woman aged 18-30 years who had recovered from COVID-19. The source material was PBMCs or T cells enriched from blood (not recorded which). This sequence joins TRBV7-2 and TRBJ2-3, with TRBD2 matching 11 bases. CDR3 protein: CASSLLAGGPDTQYF. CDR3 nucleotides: TGTGCCAGCAGCTTGCTAGCGGGGGGACCAGATACGCAGTATTTT.